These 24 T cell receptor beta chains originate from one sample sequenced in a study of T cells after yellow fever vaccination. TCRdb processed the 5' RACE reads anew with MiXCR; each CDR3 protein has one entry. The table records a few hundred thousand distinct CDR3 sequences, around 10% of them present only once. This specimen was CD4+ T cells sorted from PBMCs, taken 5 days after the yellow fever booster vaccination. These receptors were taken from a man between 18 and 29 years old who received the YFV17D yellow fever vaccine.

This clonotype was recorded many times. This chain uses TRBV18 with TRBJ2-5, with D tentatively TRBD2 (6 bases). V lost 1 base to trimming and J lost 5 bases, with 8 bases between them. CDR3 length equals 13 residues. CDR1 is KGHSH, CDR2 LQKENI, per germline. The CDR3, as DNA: TGTGCCAGCTCACCACGGCTAGCGGAGACCCAGTACTTC. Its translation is CASSPRLAETQYF. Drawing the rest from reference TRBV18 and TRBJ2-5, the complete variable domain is NAGVMQNPRHLVRRRGQEARLRCSPMKGHSHVYWYRQLPEEGLKFMVYLQKENIIDESGMPKERFSAEFPKEGPSILRIQQVVRGDSAAYFCASSPRLAETQYFGPGTRLLVL.

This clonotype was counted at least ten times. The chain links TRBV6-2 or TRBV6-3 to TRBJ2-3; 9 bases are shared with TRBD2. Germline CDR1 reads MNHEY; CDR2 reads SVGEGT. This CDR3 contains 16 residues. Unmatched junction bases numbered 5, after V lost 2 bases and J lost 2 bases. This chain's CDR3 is CASSYGLARATDTQYF. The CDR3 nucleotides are TGTGCCAGCAGTTACGGACTAGCGAGGGCCACAGATACGCAGTATTTT.

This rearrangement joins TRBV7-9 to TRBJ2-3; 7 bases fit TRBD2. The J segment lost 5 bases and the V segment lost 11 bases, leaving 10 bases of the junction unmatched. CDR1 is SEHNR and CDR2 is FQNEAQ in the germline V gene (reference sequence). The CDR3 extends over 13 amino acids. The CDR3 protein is CAPGLVAQDTQYF. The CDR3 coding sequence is TGTGCCCCCGGACTAGTGGCCCAAGATACGCAGTATTTT. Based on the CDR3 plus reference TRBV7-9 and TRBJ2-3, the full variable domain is DTGVSQNPRHKITKRGQNVTFRCDPISEHNRLYWYRQTLGQGPEFLTYFQNEAQLEKSRLLSDRFSAERPKGSFSTLEIQRTEQGDSAMYLCAPGLVAQDTQYFGPGTRLTVL.

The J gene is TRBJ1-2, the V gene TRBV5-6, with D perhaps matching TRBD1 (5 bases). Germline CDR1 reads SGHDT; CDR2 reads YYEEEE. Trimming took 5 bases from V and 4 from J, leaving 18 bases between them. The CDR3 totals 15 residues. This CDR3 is CASREPGRSVYGYTF. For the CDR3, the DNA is TGTGCCAGCAGGGAGCCGGGACGTTCGGTCTATGGCTACACCTTC.

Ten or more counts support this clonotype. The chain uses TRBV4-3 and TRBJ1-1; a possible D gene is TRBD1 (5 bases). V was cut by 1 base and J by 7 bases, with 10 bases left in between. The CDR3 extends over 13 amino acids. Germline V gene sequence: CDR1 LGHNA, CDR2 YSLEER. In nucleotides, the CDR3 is TGCGCCAGCAGCCAAGCTCGGGGCTATGAAGCTTTCTTT. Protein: CASSQARGYEAFF.

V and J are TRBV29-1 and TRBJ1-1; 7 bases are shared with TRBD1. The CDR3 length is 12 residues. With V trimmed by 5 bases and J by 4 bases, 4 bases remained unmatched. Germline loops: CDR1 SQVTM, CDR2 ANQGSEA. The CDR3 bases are TGCAGCGTTAAGGGGGCTGGCACTGAAGCTTTCTTT. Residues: CSVKGAGTEAFF.

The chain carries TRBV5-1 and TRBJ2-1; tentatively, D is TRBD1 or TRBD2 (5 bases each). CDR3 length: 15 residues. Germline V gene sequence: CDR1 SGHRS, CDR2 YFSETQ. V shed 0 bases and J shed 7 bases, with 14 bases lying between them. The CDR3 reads CASSLEGTEVNEQFF. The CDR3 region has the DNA TGCGCCAGCAGCTTGGAGGGGACGGAGGTGAATGAGCAGTTCTTC.

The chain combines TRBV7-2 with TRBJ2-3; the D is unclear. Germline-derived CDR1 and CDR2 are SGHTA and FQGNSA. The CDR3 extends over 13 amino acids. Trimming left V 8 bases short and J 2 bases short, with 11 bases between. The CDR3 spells CASGWLPTDTQYF. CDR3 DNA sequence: TGTGCCAGCGGGTGGCTACCCACAGATACGCAGTATTTT. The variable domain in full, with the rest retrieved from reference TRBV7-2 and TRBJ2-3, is GAGVSQSPSNKVTEKGKDVELRCDPISGHTALYWYRQSLGQGLEFLIYFQGNSAPDKSGLPSDRFSAERTGGSVSTLTIQRTQQEDSAVYLCASGWLPTDTQYFGPGTRLTVL.

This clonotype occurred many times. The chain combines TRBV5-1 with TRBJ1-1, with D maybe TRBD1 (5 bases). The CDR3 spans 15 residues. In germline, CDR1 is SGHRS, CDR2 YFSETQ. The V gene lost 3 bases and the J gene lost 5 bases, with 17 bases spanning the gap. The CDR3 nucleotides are TGCGCCAGCAGCTCGGACCCGGGGAAGGGGACTGAAGCTTTCTTT. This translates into CASSSDPGKGTEAFF. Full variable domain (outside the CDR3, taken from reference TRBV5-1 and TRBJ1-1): KAGVTQTPRYLIKTRGQQVTLSCSPISGHRSVSWYQQTPGQGLQFLFEYFSETQRNKGNFPGRFSGRQFSNSRSEMNVSTLELGDSALYLCASSSDPGKGTEAFFGQGTRLTVV.

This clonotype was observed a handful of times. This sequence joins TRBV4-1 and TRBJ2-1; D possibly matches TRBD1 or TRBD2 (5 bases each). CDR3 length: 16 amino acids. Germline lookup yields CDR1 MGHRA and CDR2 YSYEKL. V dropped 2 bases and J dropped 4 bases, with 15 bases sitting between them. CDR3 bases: TGCGCCAGCAGCCAATTACGGGGCCAAGCTTACAATGAGCAGTTCTTC. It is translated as CASSQLRGQAYNEQFF.

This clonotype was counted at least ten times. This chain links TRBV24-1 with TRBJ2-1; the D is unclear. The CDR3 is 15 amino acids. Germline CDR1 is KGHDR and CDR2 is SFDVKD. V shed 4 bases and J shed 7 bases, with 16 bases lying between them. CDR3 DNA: TGTGCCACCAGTGACCCTCGGGCTCGCCGAAATGAGCAGTTCTTC. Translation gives CATSDPRARRNEQFF.

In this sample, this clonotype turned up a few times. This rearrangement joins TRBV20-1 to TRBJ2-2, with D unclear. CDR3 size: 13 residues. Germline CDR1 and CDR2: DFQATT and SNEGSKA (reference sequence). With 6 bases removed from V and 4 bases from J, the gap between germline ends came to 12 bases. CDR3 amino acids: CSAPRTGTGELFF. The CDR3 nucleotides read TGCAGTGCCCCCCGGACGGGCACCGGGGAGCTGTTTTTT.

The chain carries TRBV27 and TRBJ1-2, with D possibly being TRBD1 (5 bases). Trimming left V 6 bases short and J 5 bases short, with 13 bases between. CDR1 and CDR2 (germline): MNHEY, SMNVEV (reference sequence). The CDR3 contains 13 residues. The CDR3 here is CASSHTEGYGYTF. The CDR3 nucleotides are TGTGCCAGCAGCCACACGGAGGGGTATGGCTACACCTTC.

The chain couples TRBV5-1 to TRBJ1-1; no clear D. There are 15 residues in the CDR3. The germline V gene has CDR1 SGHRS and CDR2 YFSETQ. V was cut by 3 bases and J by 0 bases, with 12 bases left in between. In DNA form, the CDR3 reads TGCGCCAGCAGCTCTGACACCGGTATGAACACTGAAGCTTTCTTT. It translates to CASSSDTGMNTEAFF.

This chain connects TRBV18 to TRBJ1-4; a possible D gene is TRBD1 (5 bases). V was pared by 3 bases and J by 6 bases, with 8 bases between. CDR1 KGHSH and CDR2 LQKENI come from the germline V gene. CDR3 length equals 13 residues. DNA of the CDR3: TGTGCCAGCTCACCCTCCAGGGATGAAAAACTGTTTTTT. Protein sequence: CASSPSRDEKLFF.

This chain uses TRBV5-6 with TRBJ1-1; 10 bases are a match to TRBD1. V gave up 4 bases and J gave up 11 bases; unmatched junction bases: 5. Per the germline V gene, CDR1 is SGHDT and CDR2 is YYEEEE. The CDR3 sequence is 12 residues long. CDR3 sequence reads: CASSRGTGEAFF. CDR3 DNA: TGTGCCAGCAGCAGAGGGACAGGGGAGGCTTTCTTT.

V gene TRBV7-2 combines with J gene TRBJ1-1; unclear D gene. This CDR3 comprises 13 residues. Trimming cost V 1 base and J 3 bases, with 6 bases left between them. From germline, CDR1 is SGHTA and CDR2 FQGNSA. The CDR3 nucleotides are TGTGCCAGCAGCTTAGTCTGGGACACTGAAGCTTTCTTT. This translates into CASSLVWDTEAFF.

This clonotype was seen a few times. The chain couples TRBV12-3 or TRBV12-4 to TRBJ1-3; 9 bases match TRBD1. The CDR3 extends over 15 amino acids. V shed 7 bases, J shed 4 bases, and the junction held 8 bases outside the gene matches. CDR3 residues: CASNRGTGPGNTIYF. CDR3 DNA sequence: TGTGCCAGCAACCGCGGGACAGGGCCCGGAAACACCATATATTTT.

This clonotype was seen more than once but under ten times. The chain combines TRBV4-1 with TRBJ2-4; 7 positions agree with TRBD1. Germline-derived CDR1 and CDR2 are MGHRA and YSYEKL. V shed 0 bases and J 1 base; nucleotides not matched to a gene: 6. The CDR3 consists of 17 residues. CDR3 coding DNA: TGCGCCAGCAGCCAAGAAAGGGGGCGCGCGGCCAAAAACATTCAGTACTTC. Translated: CASSQERGRAAKNIQYF.

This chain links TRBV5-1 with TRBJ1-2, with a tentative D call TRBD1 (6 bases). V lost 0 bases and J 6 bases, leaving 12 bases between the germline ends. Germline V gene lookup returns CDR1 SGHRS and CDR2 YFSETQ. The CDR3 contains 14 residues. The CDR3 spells CASSLVQGLDGYTF. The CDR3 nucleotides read TGCGCCAGCAGCTTGGTCCAGGGGCTGGATGGCTACACCTTC.

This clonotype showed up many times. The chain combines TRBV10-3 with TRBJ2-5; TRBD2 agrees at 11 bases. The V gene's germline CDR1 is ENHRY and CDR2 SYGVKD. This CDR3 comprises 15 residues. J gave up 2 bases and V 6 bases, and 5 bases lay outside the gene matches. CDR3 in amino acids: CAISQTSGAQETQYF. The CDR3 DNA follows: TGTGCCATCAGCCAGACTAGCGGGGCGCAAGAGACCCAGTACTTC.

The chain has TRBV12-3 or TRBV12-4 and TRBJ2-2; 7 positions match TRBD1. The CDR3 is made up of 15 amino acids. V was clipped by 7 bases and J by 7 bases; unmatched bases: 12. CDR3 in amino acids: CASIERQGRSGELFF. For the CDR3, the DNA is TGTGCCAGCATCGAAAGACAGGGCCGGAGCGGGGAGCTGTTTTTT.

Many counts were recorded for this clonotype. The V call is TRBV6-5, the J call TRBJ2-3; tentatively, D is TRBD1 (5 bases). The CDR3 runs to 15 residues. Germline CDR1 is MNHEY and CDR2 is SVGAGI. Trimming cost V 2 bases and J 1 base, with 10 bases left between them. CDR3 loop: CASSYPREGTDTQYF. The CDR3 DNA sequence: TGTGCCAGCAGTTACCCCAGGGAAGGCACAGATACGCAGTATTTT.

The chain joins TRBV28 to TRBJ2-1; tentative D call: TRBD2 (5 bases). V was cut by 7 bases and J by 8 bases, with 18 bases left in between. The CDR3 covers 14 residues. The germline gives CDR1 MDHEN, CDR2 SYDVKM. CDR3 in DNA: TGTGCCAGCACCTTACCGGGCAGGAGGTATGAGCAGTTCTTC. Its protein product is CASTLPGRRYEQFF.